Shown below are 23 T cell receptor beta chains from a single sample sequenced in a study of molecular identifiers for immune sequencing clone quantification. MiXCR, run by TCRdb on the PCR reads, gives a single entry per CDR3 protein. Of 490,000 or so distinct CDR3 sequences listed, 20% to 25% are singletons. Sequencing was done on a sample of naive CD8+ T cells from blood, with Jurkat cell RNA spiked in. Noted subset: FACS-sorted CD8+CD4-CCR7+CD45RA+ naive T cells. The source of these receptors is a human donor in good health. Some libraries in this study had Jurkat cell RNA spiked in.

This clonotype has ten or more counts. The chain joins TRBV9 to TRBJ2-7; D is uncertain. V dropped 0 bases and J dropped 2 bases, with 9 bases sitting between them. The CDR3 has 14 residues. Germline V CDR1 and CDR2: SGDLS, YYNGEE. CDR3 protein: CASSVAPATYEQYF. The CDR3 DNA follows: TGTGCCAGCAGCGTAGCCCCGGCCACCTACGAGCAGTACTTC.

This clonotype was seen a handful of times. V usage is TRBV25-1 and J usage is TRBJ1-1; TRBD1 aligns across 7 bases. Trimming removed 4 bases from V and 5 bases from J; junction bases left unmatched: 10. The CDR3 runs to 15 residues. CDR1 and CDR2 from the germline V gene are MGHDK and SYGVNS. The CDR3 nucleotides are TGTGCCAGCAGTGTAGACAGGGAGGAAGGAACTGAAGCTTTCTTT. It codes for CASSVDREEGTEAFF.

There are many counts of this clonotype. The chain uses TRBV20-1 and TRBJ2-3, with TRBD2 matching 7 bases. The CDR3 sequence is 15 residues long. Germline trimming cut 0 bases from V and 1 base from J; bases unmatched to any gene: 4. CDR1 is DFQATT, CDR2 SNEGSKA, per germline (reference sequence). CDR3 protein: CSARDLGLGTDTQYF. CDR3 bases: TGCAGTGCTAGAGATTTAGGACTAGGCACAGATACGCAGTATTTT.

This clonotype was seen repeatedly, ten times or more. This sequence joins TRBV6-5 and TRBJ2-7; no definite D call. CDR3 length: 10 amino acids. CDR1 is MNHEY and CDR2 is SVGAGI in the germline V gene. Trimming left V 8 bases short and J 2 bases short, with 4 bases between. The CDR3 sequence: CASGAYEQYF. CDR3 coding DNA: TGTGCCAGCGGAGCCTACGAGCAGTACTTC.

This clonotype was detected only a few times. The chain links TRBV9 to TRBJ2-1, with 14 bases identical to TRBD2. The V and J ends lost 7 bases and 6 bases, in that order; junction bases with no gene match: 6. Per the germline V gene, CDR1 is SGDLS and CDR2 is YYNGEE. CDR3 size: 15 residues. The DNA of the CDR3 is TGTGCCAGCGGGAGGACTAGCGGGGGGCCCAATGAGCAGTTCTTC. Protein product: CASGRTSGGPNEQFF. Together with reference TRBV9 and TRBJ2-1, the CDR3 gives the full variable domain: DSGVTQTPKHLITATGQRVTLRCSPRSGDLSVYWYQQSLDQGLQFLIQYYNGEERAKGNILERFSAQQFPDLHSELNLSSLELGDSALYFCASGRTSGGPNEQFFGPGTRLTVL.

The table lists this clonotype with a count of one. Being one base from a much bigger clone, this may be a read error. CDR3 loop: CTSSPIPGTSGSSFTDTQYF. CDR3 nucleotides: TGTACCAGCAGCCCCATTCCCGGGACTAGCGGGAGTAGTTTCACAGATACGCAGTATTTT. The V gene is TRBV7-9, the J gene TRBJ2-3, with 14 bases matching TRBD2. The germline V gene encodes CDR1 SEHNR and CDR2 FQNEAQ (reference sequence). The CDR3 loop spans 20 amino acids.

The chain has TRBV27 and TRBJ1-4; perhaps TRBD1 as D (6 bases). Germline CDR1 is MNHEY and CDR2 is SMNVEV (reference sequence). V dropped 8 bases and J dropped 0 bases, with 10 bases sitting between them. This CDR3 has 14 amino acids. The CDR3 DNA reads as TGTGCCAGCGCGTGGGGGCCAACTAATGAAAAACTGTTTTTT. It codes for CASAWGPTNEKLFF.

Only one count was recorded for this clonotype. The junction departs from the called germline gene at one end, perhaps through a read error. The CDR3 sequence: CSARWGGERFF. The CDR3 nucleotides read TGCAGTGCTAGATGGGGGGGTGAGCGGTTCTTC. The V call is TRBV20-1, the J call TRBJ2-1; 7 nucleotides line up with TRBD2. This CDR3 is 11 amino acids long. Germline V gives CDR1 DFQATT, CDR2 SNEGSKA (reference sequence).

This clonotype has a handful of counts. The CDR3 region has the DNA TGTGCCAGTAGTCCTAGCGGGAGAGGGTACAATGAGCAGTTCTTC. Translating it yields CASSPSGRGYNEQFF. The chain employs TRBV19 and TRBJ2-1; 10 nucleotides line up with TRBD2. Trimming took 5 bases from V and 4 from J; bases not matched to a gene: 5. CDR3 length: 15 amino acids. In germline, CDR1 is LNHDA, CDR2 SQIVND (reference sequence).

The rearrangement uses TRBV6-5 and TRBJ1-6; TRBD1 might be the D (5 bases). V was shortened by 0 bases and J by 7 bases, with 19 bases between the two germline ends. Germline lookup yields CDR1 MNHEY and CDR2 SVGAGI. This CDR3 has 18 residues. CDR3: CASSYSISEGMFNSPLHF. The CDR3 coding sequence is TGTGCCAGCAGTTACTCGATTAGTGAGGGGATGTTCAATTCACCCCTCCACTTT.

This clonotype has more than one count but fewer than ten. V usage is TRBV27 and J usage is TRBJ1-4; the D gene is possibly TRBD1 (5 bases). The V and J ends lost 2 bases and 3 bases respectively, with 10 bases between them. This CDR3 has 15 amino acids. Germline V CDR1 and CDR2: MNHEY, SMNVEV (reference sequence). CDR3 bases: TGTGCCAGCAGTTTAGTAGGGGCGGCTAATGAAAAACTGTTTTTT. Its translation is CASSLVGAANEKLFF.

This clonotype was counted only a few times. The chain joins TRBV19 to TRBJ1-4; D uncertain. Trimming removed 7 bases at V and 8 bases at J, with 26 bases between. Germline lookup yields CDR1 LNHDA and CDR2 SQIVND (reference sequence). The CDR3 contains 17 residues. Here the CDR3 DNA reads TGTGCCAGTACCAACAGCGGAGGTAATCCCCTGGGGGAAAAACTGTTTTTT. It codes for CASTNSGGNPLGEKLFF.

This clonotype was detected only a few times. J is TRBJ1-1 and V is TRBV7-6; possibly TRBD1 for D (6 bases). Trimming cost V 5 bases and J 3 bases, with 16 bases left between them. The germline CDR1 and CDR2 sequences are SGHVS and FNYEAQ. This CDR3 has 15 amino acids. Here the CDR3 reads CASSRWRTEDTEAFF. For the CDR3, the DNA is TGTGCCAGCAGCCGGTGGAGGACAGAGGACACTGAAGCTTTCTTT.

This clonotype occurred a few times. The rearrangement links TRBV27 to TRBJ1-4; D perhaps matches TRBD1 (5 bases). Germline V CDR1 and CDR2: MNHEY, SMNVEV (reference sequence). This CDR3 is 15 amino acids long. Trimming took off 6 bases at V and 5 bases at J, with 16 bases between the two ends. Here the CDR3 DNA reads TGTGCCAGCAGCAGGTACCCGGGGGGAAATGAAAAACTGTTTTTT. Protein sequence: CASSRYPGGNEKLFF.

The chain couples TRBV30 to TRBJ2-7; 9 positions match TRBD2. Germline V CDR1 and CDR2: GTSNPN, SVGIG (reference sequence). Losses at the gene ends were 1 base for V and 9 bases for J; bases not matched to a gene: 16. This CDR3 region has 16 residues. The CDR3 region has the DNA TGTGCCTGGAGTGGGGATAGCGGGAGAGACTTACGAGTGCAGTACTTC. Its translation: CAWSGDSGRDLRVQYF.

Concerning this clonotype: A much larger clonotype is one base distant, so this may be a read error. CDR3 sequence: CASSVGTSGRPSPDTQYF. In DNA, the CDR3 is TGTGCCAGCAGCGTAGGTACTAGCGGGAGGCCCTCCCCAGATACGCAGTATTTT. J is TRBJ2-3 and V is TRBV9; 12 nucleotides agree with TRBD2. CDR3 size: 18 residues. Germline CDR1 SGDLS, CDR2 YYNGEE. The J segment lost 4 bases and the V segment lost 0 bases, leaving 9 bases of the junction unmatched.

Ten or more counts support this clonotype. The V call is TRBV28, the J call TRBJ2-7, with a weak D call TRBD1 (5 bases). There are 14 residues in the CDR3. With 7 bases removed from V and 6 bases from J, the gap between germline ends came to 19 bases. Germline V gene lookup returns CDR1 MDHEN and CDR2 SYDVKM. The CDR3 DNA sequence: TGTGCCAGCAAATGGGGCAGCAGCCCGGCCGAGCAGTACTTC. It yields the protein CASKWGSSPAEQYF.

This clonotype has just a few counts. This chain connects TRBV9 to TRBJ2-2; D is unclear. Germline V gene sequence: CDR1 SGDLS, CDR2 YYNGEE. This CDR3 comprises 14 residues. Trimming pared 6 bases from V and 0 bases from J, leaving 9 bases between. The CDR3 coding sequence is TGTGCCAGCAACCAATTTACGAACACCGGGGAGCTGTTTTTT. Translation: CASNQFTNTGELFF.

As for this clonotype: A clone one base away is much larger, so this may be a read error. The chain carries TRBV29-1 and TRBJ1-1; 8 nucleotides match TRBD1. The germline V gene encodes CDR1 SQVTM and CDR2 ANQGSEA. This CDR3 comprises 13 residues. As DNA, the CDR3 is TGCGGCGTGTCGACAGGGGATTTTTCTGGAGCTTTCTTT. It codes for CGVSTGDFSGAFF.

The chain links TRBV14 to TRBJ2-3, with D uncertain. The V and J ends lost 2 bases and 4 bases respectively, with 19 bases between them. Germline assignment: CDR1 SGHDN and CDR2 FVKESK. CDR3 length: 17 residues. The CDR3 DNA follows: TGTGCCAGCAGCCAACAACCGACGGAGATCCGCGCAGATACGCAGTATTTT. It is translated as CASSQQPTEIRADTQYF.

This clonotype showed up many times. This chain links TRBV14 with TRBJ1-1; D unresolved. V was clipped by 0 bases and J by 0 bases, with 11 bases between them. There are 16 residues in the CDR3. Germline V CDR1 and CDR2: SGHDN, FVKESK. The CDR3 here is CASSQDIGSVNTEAFF. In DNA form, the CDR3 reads TGTGCCAGCAGCCAAGATATTGGCAGTGTGAACACTGAAGCTTTCTTT.

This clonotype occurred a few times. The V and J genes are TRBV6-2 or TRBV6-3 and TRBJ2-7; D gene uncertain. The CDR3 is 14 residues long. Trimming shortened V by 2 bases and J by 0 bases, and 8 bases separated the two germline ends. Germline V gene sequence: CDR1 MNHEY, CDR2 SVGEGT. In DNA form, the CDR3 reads TGTGCCAGCAGTTACCTCGGCCTCTCCTACGAGCAGTACTTC. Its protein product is CASSYLGLSYEQYF.

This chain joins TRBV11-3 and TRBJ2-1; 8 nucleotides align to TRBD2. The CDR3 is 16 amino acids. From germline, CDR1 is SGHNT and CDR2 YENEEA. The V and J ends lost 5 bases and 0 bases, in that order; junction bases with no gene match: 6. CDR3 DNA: TGTGCCAGCAGCCCGCGACTAGCGAGCTCCTACAATGAGCAGTTCTTC. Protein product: CASSPRLASSYNEQFF.